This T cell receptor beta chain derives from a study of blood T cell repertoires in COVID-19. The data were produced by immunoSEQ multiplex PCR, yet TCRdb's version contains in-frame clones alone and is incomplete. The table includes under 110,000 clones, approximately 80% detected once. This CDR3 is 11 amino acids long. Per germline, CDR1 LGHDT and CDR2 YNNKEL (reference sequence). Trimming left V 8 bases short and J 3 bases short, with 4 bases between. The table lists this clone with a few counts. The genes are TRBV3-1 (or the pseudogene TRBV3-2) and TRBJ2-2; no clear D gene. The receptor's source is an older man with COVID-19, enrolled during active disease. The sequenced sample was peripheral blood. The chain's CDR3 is CASGHTGELFF. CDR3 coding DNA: TGTGCCAGCGGGCACACCGGGGAGCTGTTTTTT.